Below are 3 T cell receptor beta chains sequenced from a single sample in a study of blood T cell repertoires in COVID-19. Some clones are missing from TCRdb's copy, which holds only in-frame ones; the method was immunoSEQ multiplex PCR. This table holds approximately 170,000 clones, less than 90% found once. The sequenced sample was PBMCs or T cells enriched from blood (not recorded which). All receptors come from a woman in her 50s who had recovered from COVID-19.

The rearrangement uses TRBV2 and TRBJ1-5, with D unclear. Looked up from germline, CDR1 is SNHLY and CDR2 is FYNNEI. The length of the CDR3 is 15 residues. Trimming shortened V by 6 bases and J by 2 bases, and 14 bases separated the two germline ends. The CDR3 DNA is TGTGCCAGCAGGAGGCGAGGTGTGGGCAATCAGCCCCAGCATTTT. It translates to CASRRRGVGNQPQHF.

The chain links TRBV12-3 or TRBV12-4 to TRBJ1-1; D not certain. The CDR3 is 11 amino acids. V lost 3 bases and J lost 4, with 3 bases in between. The CDR3 spells CASSLATEAFF. In DNA, the CDR3 is TGTGCCAGCAGTTTGGCCACTGAAGCTTTCTTT.

The table lists this clone with many counts. J is TRBJ1-3 and V is TRBV27; D gene ambiguous. The CDR3 covers 13 residues. Germline values: CDR1 MNHEY, CDR2 SMNVEV (reference sequence). V gave up 9 bases and J gave up 4 bases, with 13 bases separating them. The CDR3 is CASWTTGGNTIYF. The CDR3 DNA sequence: TGTGCCAGTTGGACTACCGGGGGAAACACCATATATTTT.